One sample yielded the 8 T cell receptor beta chains listed below, sequenced in a study of glioma-infiltrating T cells. The iRepertoire nested amplicon-rescue multiplex PCR amplified TCR alpha and beta CDR3s from RNA. TCRdb ran MiXCR on the multiplex PCR reads and lists one entry per CDR3 protein. The sample lists about 89,000 distinct CDR3 sequences, about 25% occurring once. Sequenced input: glioma tissue, nonneoplastic brain tissue, or PBMCs (not recorded which). These receptor sequences come from a human donor with low-grade glioma or glioblastoma, undergoing nonglioma brain surgery, or in good health (not recorded which).

This clonotype was recorded at least ten times. V usage is TRBV2 and J usage is TRBJ2-5; D is ambiguous. Trimming shortened V by 8 bases and J by 1 base, and 17 bases separated the two germline ends. This CDR3 is 15 amino acids long. Looked up from germline, CDR1 is SNHLY and CDR2 is FYNNEI. The DNA of the CDR3 is TGTGCCAGCGGCCCCTTTCAACGGATCCAAGAGACCCAGTACTTC. Residues: CASGPFQRIQETQYF.

This clonotype was recorded at least ten times. The rearrangement links TRBV6-6 to TRBJ1-1, with 9 nucleotides matching TRBD1. The CDR3 extends over 15 amino acids. J was trimmed by 7 bases and V by 2 bases; bases with no gene match: 8. From germline, CDR1 is MNHNY and CDR2 SVGAGI (reference sequence). The DNA of the CDR3 is TGTGCCAGCAGTTACGGAGACAGGGGGACTATTGAAGCTTTCTTT. Translation: CASSYGDRGTIEAFF.

This clonotype has ten or more counts. The V call is TRBV20-1, the J call TRBJ2-5; 12 bases are shared with TRBD2. CDR1 is DFQATT and CDR2 is SNEGSKA in the germline V gene (reference sequence). The CDR3 loop spans 18 amino acids. Trimming cost V 0 bases and J 4 bases; bases outside gene matches: 12. The CDR3 DNA is TGCAGTGCTAGAGATCTAGCCCCACTAGCGGGGGGTCTAGAGACCCAGTACTTC. This gives the protein CSARDLAPLAGGLETQYF.

This clonotype came up many times. The CDR3 region is CASSFGTFGKPQHF. The CDR3 DNA follows: TGTGCCAGCAGTTTCGGGACGTTTGGAAAGCCCCAGCATTTT. The chain carries TRBV12-3 or TRBV12-4 and TRBJ1-5; possibly TRBD1 for D (5 bases). The V end was cut by 3 bases, the J end by 8 bases, with 14 bases between. The length of the CDR3 is 14 residues.

In its sample, this clonotype was seen many times. The V call is TRBV4-1, the J call TRBJ1-5, with 7 bases that match TRBD1. The V gene's germline CDR1 is MGHRA and CDR2 YSYEKL. Trimming cost V 2 bases and J 1 base; bases outside gene matches: 8. This CDR3 spans 17 amino acids. As DNA, the CDR3 is TGCGCCAGCAGCCAACCTGGCAGGGGGAAGAGCAATCAGCCCCAGCATTTT. Translating gives CASSQPGRGKSNQPQHF.

The genes are TRBV5-5 and TRBJ2-3; maybe TRBD1 (6 bases). CDR1 is SGHKS and CDR2 is YYEKEE in the germline V gene (reference sequence). CDR3 size: 13 residues. V lost 2 bases and J lost 4, with 8 bases in between. The CDR3 nucleotides are TGTGCCAGCAGCTTTACAGGGTCAGATACGCAGTATTTT. This encodes CASSFTGSDTQYF.

This clonotype was observed at least ten times. The V call is TRBV20-1, the J call TRBJ1-2; D uncertain. Trimming pared 6 bases from V and 5 bases from J, leaving 13 bases between. The CDR3 runs 12 residues. Germline lookup yields CDR1 DFQATT and CDR2 SNEGSKA (reference sequence). DNA of the CDR3: TGCAGTGCGAATGGGGTTCCATATGGCTACACCTTC. Translated, it gives CSANGVPYGYTF.

As to this clonotype: The germline gene is not matched at one end of the junction; a read error may be the cause. The chain recombines TRBV6-1 with TRBJ2-7; possibly TRBD2 for D (6 bases). Germline V gene lookup returns CDR1 MNHNS and CDR2 SASEGT. The CDR3 has 14 residues. CDR3 residues: CVSSEARGPIEQYF. CDR3 bases: TGTGTCAGCAGTGAAGCGCGGGGACCTATCGAGCAGTACTTC.